These 25 T cell receptor beta chains were sequenced from one sample in a study of long-term antiretroviral therapy in people with HIV. An immunoSEQ assay, version v3.0, was performed at survey level. Some clones are missing from TCRdb's copy, which holds only in-frame ones; the method was immunoSEQ multiplex PCR. Here the sample spans fewer than 20,000 clones, roughly 80% being singletons. The specimen was unsorted PBMCs, collected 0.1 years after starting antiretroviral therapy. These receptor sequences come from a man younger than 35 with HIV.

CDR3 nucleotide sequence: TGTGCCAGCAGCTTGGGTGTTGGAGGGGGCGGCCCCCCTCACTATGGCTACACCTTC. This encodes CASSLGVGGGGPPHYGYTF. V and J are TRBV7-9 and TRBJ1-2; 7 nucleotides line up with TRBD1. The V gene's germline CDR1 is SEHNR and CDR2 FQNEAQ (reference sequence). The junction had 19 bases not matched to a gene; V was cut back by 3 bases and J by 3 bases. The CDR3 covers 19 residues.

This chain links TRBV5-1 with TRBJ1-1; D unclear. The V gene lost 3 bases and the J gene lost 0 bases, with 6 bases spanning the gap. Looked up from germline, CDR1 is SGHRS and CDR2 is YFSETQ. The CDR3 contains 13 residues. The CDR3 here is CASSSIMNTEAFF. CDR3 coding DNA: TGCGCCAGCAGCTCCATAATGAACACTGAAGCTTTCTTT.

V gene TRBV27 combines with J gene TRBJ2-1, with 9 bases that match TRBD2. The germline V gene has CDR1 MNHEY and CDR2 SMNVEV (reference sequence). The V and J ends lost 2 bases and 9 bases, in that order; junction bases with no gene match: 5. The CDR3 totals 14 residues. DNA for the CDR3: TGTGCCAGCAGTTTAGCAGCGGGAGGCATTGAGCAGTTCTTC. Its protein is CASSLAAGGIEQFF.

The V gene is TRBV9, the J gene TRBJ1-5; D is possibly TRBD1 (5 bases). The germline gives CDR1 SGDLS, CDR2 YYNGEE. V lost 0 bases and J 3 bases, leaving 10 bases between the germline ends. The CDR3 contains 15 residues. The CDR3 region has the DNA TGTGCCAGCAGCGTAGGGACATCCCTCAATCAGCCCCAGCATTTT. Its translation is CASSVGTSLNQPQHF.

The V and J genes are TRBV7-9 and TRBJ1-1, with D uncertain. Germline-derived CDR1 and CDR2 are SEHNR and FQNEAQ (reference sequence). Trimming pared 1 base from V and 0 bases from J, leaving 3 bases between. This CDR3 is 13 amino acids long. Here the CDR3 DNA reads TGTGCCAGCAGCTTAGAAGTGAACACTGAAGCTTTCTTT. Its translation is CASSLEVNTEAFF.

V gene TRBV5-1 combines with J gene TRBJ2-3; TRBD2 aligns across 8 bases. The germline V gene has CDR1 SGHRS and CDR2 YFSETQ. This CDR3 spans 15 amino acids. The trim removed 4 bases at V and 4 bases at J, leaving 8 bases unmatched. The DNA of the CDR3 is TGCGCCAGCAGCCCTCCTAGCGGGCAGGCAGATACGCAGTATTTT. Protein sequence: CASSPPSGQADTQYF.

The V call is TRBV29-1, the J call TRBJ1-4, with no clear D. The CDR3 consists of 16 residues. Germline assignment: CDR1 SQVTM and CDR2 ANQGSEA. Trimming removed 3 bases from V and 7 bases from J, with 21 bases in between. CDR3 nucleotides: TGCAGCGTTGAGCCCCTACGGACCTCCTTGGGTGAAAAACTGTTTTTT. This translates into CSVEPLRTSLGEKLFF.

In its sample, this clone is medium-sized. The chain is built from TRBV5-4 and TRBJ1-2, with unresolved D. Germline values: CDR1 SGHNT, CDR2 YYREEE (reference sequence). This CDR3 has 12 residues. The V end was cut by 4 bases, the J end by 4 bases, with 8 bases between. Written as DNA, the CDR3 is TGTGCCAGCAGCCCTGGCGGCTATGGCTACACCTTC. Translated, it gives CASSPGGYGYTF. Combining the CDR3 with reference TRBV5-4 and TRBJ1-2 gives the whole variable domain ETGVTQSPTHLIKTRGQQVTLRCSSQSGHNTVSWYQQALGQGPQFIFQYYREEENGRGNFPPRFSGLQFPNYSSELNVNALELDDSALYLCASSPGGYGYTFGSGTRLTVV.

J is TRBJ1-2 and V is TRBV30; D not resolved. Germline lookup yields CDR1 GTSNPN and CDR2 SVGIG (reference sequence). The V gene lost 0 bases and the J gene lost 3 bases, with 20 bases spanning the gap. This CDR3 has 17 amino acids. CDR3 region: CAWSVRIHLLRDYGYTF. CDR3 nucleotides: TGTGCCTGGAGTGTTCGGATACACCTTCTTAGAGACTATGGCTACACCTTC. The variable domain in full, completed from reference TRBV30 and TRBJ1-2, reads SQTIHQWPATLVQPVGSPLSLECTVEGTSNPNLYWYRQAAGRGLQLLFYSVGIGQISSEVPQNLSASRPQDRQFILSSKKLLLSDSGFYLCAWSVRIHLLRDYGYTFGSGTRLTVV.

The chain uses TRBV7-9 and TRBJ1-4, with 8 bases lining up with TRBD1. This CDR3 spans 15 amino acids. The trim removed 2 bases at V and 6 bases at J, leaving 5 bases unmatched. Per the germline V gene, CDR1 is SEHNR and CDR2 is FQNEAQ (reference sequence). The CDR3 bases are TGTGCCAGCAGCTTAATTCAGGGGGCGGATGAAAAACTGTTTTTT. Translation gives CASSLIQGADEKLFF.

This clone appeared a single time. V usage is TRBV15 and J usage is TRBJ2-3; 11 bases are a match to TRBD1. The germline V gene encodes CDR1 LNHNV and CDR2 YYDKDF (reference sequence). Unmatched junction bases numbered 7, after V lost 0 bases and J lost 5 bases. The CDR3 has 17 residues. The CDR3 loop reads CATSREGTGGSEDTQYF. For the CDR3, the DNA is TGTGCCACCAGCAGAGAGGGGACAGGGGGATCGGAAGATACGCAGTATTTT.

The chain has TRBV27 and TRBJ1-6; the D is unclear. The CDR3 runs to 11 residues. Trimming left V 8 bases short and J 15 bases short, with 14 bases between. Germline V gene sequence: CDR1 MNHEY, CDR2 SMNVEV (reference sequence). This CDR3 reads CASGPGRSLHF. In DNA form, the CDR3 reads TGTGCCAGCGGCCCGGGTCGGAGCCTCCACTTT.

The chain employs TRBV19 and TRBJ2-1, with 12 bases matching TRBD2. Trimming removed 6 bases from V and 4 bases from J; junction bases left unmatched: 4. The CDR3 consists of 15 residues. CDR1 and CDR2 (germline): LNHDA, SQIVND (reference sequence). CDR3 bases: TGTGCCAGTAGGGCCACTAGCGGGGGGTACAATGAGCAGTTCTTC. Protein sequence: CASRATSGGYNEQFF.

The chain uses TRBV13 and TRBJ1-2; no reliable D call. The CDR3 extends over 14 amino acids. V lost 0 bases, J lost 0 bases, and 5 bases lay in between. CDR1 PRHDT and CDR2 FYEKMQ come from the germline V gene (reference sequence). DNA of the CDR3: TGTGCCAGCAGCTTAGGCCTCGCTAACTATGGCTACACCTTC. Translated, it gives CASSLGLANYGYTF. The full variable domain, completed using reference TRBV13 and TRBJ1-2, is AAGVIQSPRHLIKEKRETATLKCYPIPRHDTVYWYQQGPGQDPQFLISFYEKMQSDKGSIPDRFSAQQFSDYHSELNMSSLELGDSALYFCASSLGLANYGYTFGSGTRLTVV.

The chain carries TRBV25-1 and TRBJ2-7; perhaps TRBD1 as D (6 bases). The CDR3 runs to 14 residues. Germline V gives CDR1 MGHDK, CDR2 SYGVNS. V lost 5 bases, J lost 3 bases, and 14 bases lay in between. The CDR3 DNA follows: TGTGCCAGCAGTCTCGGGACACCGAGCTACGAGCAGTACTTC. Encoded protein: CASSLGTPSYEQYF.

This chain links TRBV6-5 with TRBJ1-1, with 8 bases identical to TRBD1. The CDR3 totals 14 residues. Germline-derived CDR1 and CDR2 are MNHEY and SVGAGI. V lost 4 bases to trimming and J lost 5 bases; unmatched junction nucleotides: 6. The CDR3 spells CASSSGGGGTEAFF. DNA of the CDR3: TGTGCCAGCAGTTCAGGGGGCGGAGGTACTGAAGCTTTCTTT.

This clone is judged medium-sized. V is TRBV19 and J is TRBJ2-7, with 8 positions matching TRBD1. Germline CDR1 is LNHDA and CDR2 is SQIVND (reference sequence). CDR3 length: 15 residues. V was pared by 1 base and J by 3 bases, with 5 bases of the junction left unmatched. CDR3 residues: CASSIGSGGGYEQYF. Here the CDR3 DNA reads TGTGCCAGTAGTATAGGGTCAGGGGGCGGCTACGAGCAGTACTTC. Filled out from reference TRBV19 and TRBJ2-7, the complete variable domain reads DGGITQSPKYLFRKEGQNVTLSCEQNLNHDAMYWYRQDPGQGLRLIYYSQIVNDFQKGDIAEGYSVSREKKESFPLTVTSAQKNPTAFYLCASSIGSGGGYEQYFGPGTRLTVT.

The V and J genes are TRBV10-3 and TRBJ1-1; no firm D call. This CDR3 spans 13 amino acids. V was clipped by 2 bases and J by 3 bases, with 7 bases between them. Germline-derived CDR1 and CDR2 are ENHRY and SYGVKD. The CDR3 loop reads CAISEDTDTEAFF. CDR3 DNA: TGTGCCATCAGTGAGGATACGGACACTGAAGCTTTCTTT.

This rearrangement joins TRBV29-1 to TRBJ2-7; TRBD1 aligns across 9 bases. The CDR3 is 13 residues long. Germline V gene data show CDR1 as SQVTM and CDR2 as ANQGSEA. For the CDR3, the DNA is TGCAGTGTCACCGGGACAGGGAGTTACGAGCAGTACTTC. Translating it yields CSVTGTGSYEQYF.

This chain uses TRBV6-5 with TRBJ1-3; perhaps TRBD1 as D (5 bases). The V gene's germline CDR1 is MNHEY and CDR2 SVGAGI. The V end was cut by 0 bases, the J end by 8 bases, with 14 bases between. The CDR3 is made up of 15 amino acids. The CDR3 coding sequence is TGTGCCAGCAGTTACTCATCAGGGTTGGGGGACACCATATATTTT. It yields the protein CASSYSSGLGDTIYF.

This clone was counted only a few times. The genes are TRBV10-3 and TRBJ1-2; D perhaps matches TRBD1 (6 bases). This CDR3 spans 15 amino acids. Germline values: CDR1 ENHRY, CDR2 SYGVKD. V lost 6 bases, J lost 3 bases, and 17 bases lay in between. As DNA, the CDR3 is TGTGCCATCAGGAGGGACACTGGATGGGACTATGGCTACACCTTC. Its translation is CAIRRDTGWDYGYTF.

Only a few counts were recorded for this clone. The chain recombines TRBV15 with TRBJ2-5; the D gene is possibly TRBD2 (7 bases). This CDR3 comprises 13 residues. Germline values: CDR1 LNHNV, CDR2 YYDKDF (reference sequence). V lost 5 bases and J 7 bases, leaving 14 bases between the germline ends. The CDR3 nucleotides read TGTGCCACCAGCTCCTATGGGGGGGCGACCCAGTACTTC. Translation: CATSSYGGATQYF.

This clone is labeled as large (0.1 to 1%). The CDR3 DNA reads as TGCGCCAGCAGCCAAGCTCTAGCGGGCCGCTACGAGCAGTACTTC. Translation: CASSQALAGRYEQYF. This chain connects TRBV4-3 to TRBJ2-7; 8 nucleotides align to TRBD2. The CDR3 runs to 15 residues. The V gene's germline CDR1 is LGHNA and CDR2 YSLEER. V dropped 1 base and J dropped 3; count of bases not matched to a gene: 5.

V is TRBV2 and J is TRBJ2-1; D may be TRBD1 (7 bases). The CDR3 length is 13 residues. Germline-derived CDR1 and CDR2 are SNHLY and FYNNEI. Trimming took 7 bases from V and 10 from J, leaving 17 bases between them. CDR3 DNA sequence: TGTGCCAGCAACGAGGGGGGACAGAGAGAGCAGTTCTTC. Protein product: CASNEGGQREQFF. Full variable domain (outside the CDR3, taken from reference TRBV2 and TRBJ2-1): EPEVTQTPSHQVTQMGQEVILRCVPISNHLYFYWYRQILGQKVEFLVSFYNNEISEKSEIFDDQFSVERPDGSNFTLKIRSTKLEDSAMYFCASNEGGQREQFFGPGTRLTVL.

The CDR3 coding sequence is TGTGCCAGCAGCTTATACGAGGTGGTCAGTTCGAATGAGCAGTTCTTC. Residues: CASSLYEVVSSNEQFF. The chain recombines TRBV7-2 with TRBJ2-1; D not certain. The CDR3 has 16 residues. Trimming removed 2 bases from V and 7 bases from J, with 18 bases in between. CDR1 is SGHTA, CDR2 FQGNSA, per germline.